This TCR beta chain was recorded in a study of blood T cells in healthy people across ages (dated by TCRdb to between 2014 and 2017). Broadly, across the study: In model experiments, template switching captured roughly one uniquely barcoded TCR beta cDNA molecule for every two T cells. Using the same blood draw, the study looked at two additional independent replicas of 1 million unique cDNA reads for two donors, one aged 18 to 29 and the other aged 80 or older. To avoid experimental bias, donors of different ages were distributed randomly across sequencing lanes. Age-related changes in TCR beta repertoire diversity were measured in the study by deep sequencing normalized with unique cDNA molecular identifiers. Four age groups were formed from the donors: young (average 16 years), middle-aged (approximately 41), aged (about 68) and long-lived (about 80). Study-wide findings and limitations: Conclusive comparison of naive and antigen-experienced compartments was prevented by the profiling of bulk unsorted PBMCs. Observed TCR beta diversity per million T cells fell roughly linearly with age, and a significant reduction was already apparent by age around 40. Compared with the aged group, the long-lived group had more naive CD4+ T cells, fewer expanded clones and increased TCR diversity, a pattern suggesting age selection. Estimates of total diversity from one million sequenced T cells were regarded as lower bounds and underestimates. The CMV infection status of donors was not known, potentially confounding age-related changes in expanded clonotypes. A strong correlation was found between observed TCR beta diversity and the percentage of naive T cells measured by flow cytometry.

This clonotype has just a few counts. It lacks a known antigen. Per-base quality was not reported, and no clone a single base away is much larger than it. From its cysteine to its phenylalanine, the CDR3 spans 15 amino acids. The entry retains the CDR3 DNA only, 45 bases that are in frame from base 1. From the germline V gene, CDR1 is SGHTA and CDR2 is FQGNSA. V sheds 0 bases and J sheds 3 bases, leaving 11 bases between their ends. The library was built by means of 5' RACE. This sample was sequenced with an Illumina HiSeq 2500. A second roughly 7 to 11 cycle PCR used a sample-barcoded 5' primer and a J-beta primer mix. A unique molecular identifier was introduced onto each TCR beta cDNA molecule by a template-switch 5' adaptor carrying 12 random nucleotides. Each sample yielded at least 3 million CDR3-containing paired-end reads. The Mint cDNA synthesis kit, primed by a TRBC-specific oligonucleotide, was used to synthesize first-strand cDNA from all RNA. All cDNA was treated with uracil-DNA glycosylase and then went through a first 18-cycle PCR with the universal primers M1SS and BC2_uni_R. On the study's bioinformatics: Normalization of each sample was performed by random selection of 1 million high-quality reads, each carrying a distinct molecular identifier. Instead of being binned into consensus sequences, reads that shared molecular identifiers were thrown out. MiTCR, with a Q25 quality threshold and the strictest error-elimination algorithm, was used for CDR3 identification, clonotype clustering and error correction. Lower-bound total TCR beta diversity was estimated with a nonparametric unseen species model using Euler transformation. TCRdb cleaned the public reads at Q25 with fastp, built clones with MiXCR and kept in-frame beta chains. Each CDR3 protein appears once, grouped with its most common genes and DNA. TCRdb, not the original authors, processed these V and J calls. A total of around 1,600,000 distinct CDR3 sequences appear in this sample, roughly 43% of them only once. The leading ten clones occupy roughly 3.7% of the sample.

Systemically healthy Caucasian individuals from Russia, 35 to 50 in total and aged about 6 to 95 years, were included as donors. Approximately 9.7 milliliters of peripheral blood were drawn from each donor into EDTA-treated Vacutainer tubes. PBMCs were isolated by Ficoll-Paque density-gradient centrifugation, with at least 7 million obtained per sample. Trizol reagent was used to extract total RNA from the PBMCs, yielding at least 6 micrograms per sample. The percentages of naive CD45RAhigh/CD27high T cells were determined by flow cytometry on a PBMC aliquot from every donor. The sample was blood. This sequence uses TRBV7-2 and TRBJ2-5, with no reliable assignment of the D segment. This TCR derives from a woman in her late teens or twenties in good health. CDR3 reads: CASSLAWAAEETQYF. The nucleotides are TGTGCCAGCAGCTTAGCGTGGGCAGCCGAAGAGACCCAGTACTTC.